The 30 T cell receptor beta chains given below trace back to one sample, sequenced in a study of monozygotic twins with inflammatory bowel disease. TCRdb reprocessed the 5' RACE reads, keeping one entry per CDR3 protein, no DNA. In total, the table holds some 330,000 distinct CDR3 sequences. The specimen sequenced was blood. These receptors all come from a human donor with ulcerative colitis or Crohn's disease, or a healthy co-twin of an affected twin (not recorded which).

The rearrangement uses TRBV27 and TRBJ2-5; the D call from TCRdb, TRBD2, cannot be confirmed without DNA. CDR3 size: 14 residues. Germline-derived CDR1 and CDR2 are MNHEY and SMNVEV (reference sequence). The CDR3 is CASSFLGSGETQYF.

The rearrangement links TRBV20-1 to TRBJ2-5. The CDR3 covers 15 residues. Germline values: CDR1 DFQATT, CDR2 SNEGSKA (reference sequence). CDR3 in amino acids: CSARDVVTNQETQYF.

CDR3 protein: CASRLRGRVAGELFF. This chain uses TRBV6-1 with TRBJ2-2; checking the TCRdb D call of TRBD1 is not possible without DNA. CDR1 and CDR2 (germline): MNHNS, SASEGT. The CDR3 is made up of 15 amino acids.

V and J are TRBV18 and TRBJ1-1. The CDR3 consists of 14 residues. Germline loops: CDR1 KGHSH, CDR2 LQKENI. CDR3: CASSLQGRNTEAFF.

The chain is built from TRBV5-1 and TRBJ2-1. Germline CDR1 and CDR2: SGHRS and YFSETQ. The CDR3 has 12 amino acids. The CDR3 loop is CASSTPDNEQFF.

The rearrangement links TRBV12-3 or TRBV12-4 to TRBJ2-7. CDR3 length: 11 amino acids. The CDR3 reads CASGRGYEQYF.

The CDR3 loop is CASSQITGESPLHF. The V and J genes are TRBV27 and TRBJ1-6; TCRdb indicates TRBD1, and absent DNA this call remains unverified. Per germline, CDR1 MNHEY and CDR2 SMNVEV (reference sequence). The CDR3 is 14 amino acids.

This sequence joins TRBV2 and TRBJ1-2. The CDR3 length is 16 residues. Germline V gene sequence: CDR1 SNHLY, CDR2 FYNNEI. The CDR3 sequence is CASTEAPSTYNYGYTF. The variable domain in full, with the rest retrieved from reference TRBV2 and TRBJ1-2, is EPEVTQTPSHQVTQMGQEVILRCVPISNHLYFYWYRQILGQKVEFLVSFYNNEISEKSEIFDDQFSVERPDGSNFTLKIRSTKLEDSAMYFCASTEAPSTYNYGYTFGSGTRLTVV.

The J gene is TRBJ2-1, the V gene TRBV10-1; TCRdb reports TRBD1, a call that lacks DNA to check it against. CDR1 and CDR2 from the germline V gene are WNHNN and SYGVQD (reference sequence). This CDR3 spans 14 amino acids. This CDR3 reads CASTDRPGWDEQFF.

The chain links TRBV24-1 to TRBJ2-1. The CDR3 loop spans 11 amino acids. The V gene's germline CDR1 is KGHDR and CDR2 SFDVKD. CDR3 sequence: CATSDFMEQFF.

V usage is TRBV28 and J usage is TRBJ2-3; TCRdb's D call of TRBD1 is untestable without DNA. CDR1 and CDR2 from the germline V gene are MDHEN and SYDVKM. This CDR3 contains 17 residues. The CDR3 here is CASSLEWAGADQGTQYF.

V usage is TRBV6-6 and J usage is TRBJ1-4; TCRdb names TRBD1, which stays unverified in the absence of DNA. Germline CDR1 reads MNHNY; CDR2 reads SVGAGI (reference sequence). The CDR3 has 13 amino acids. The CDR3 sequence is CASEGSTNEKLFF.

This chain connects TRBV7-8 to TRBJ2-5; the TRBD1 assignment by TCRdb is unverifiable without DNA. The CDR3 spans 14 residues. CDR1 and CDR2 from the germline V gene are SGHVS and FQNEAQ. CDR3 region: CASSLRGGWETQYF.

The V gene is TRBV6-2 or TRBV6-3, the J gene TRBJ1-5. The germline V gene has CDR1 MNHEY and CDR2 SVGEGT. This CDR3 is built from 14 residues. This CDR3 is CASSYDGYNQPQHF.

The chain has TRBV29-1 and TRBJ2-1; there is no DNA to check the TCRdb D call of TRBD1. The CDR3 has 15 amino acids. Germline V CDR1 and CDR2: SQVTM, ANQGSEA. CDR3 protein: CSVDLMGGAIYEQFF.

The chain employs TRBV7-8 and TRBJ2-1. Germline V gene sequence: CDR1 SGHVS, CDR2 FQNEAQ. There are 13 residues in the CDR3. CDR3 amino acids: CASSLERGTEQFF.

The rearrangement links TRBV12-3 or TRBV12-4 to TRBJ2-7; as DNA is missing, the TRBD1 call by TCRdb cannot be tested. There are 14 residues in the CDR3. The CDR3 protein is CASSFGGMGYEQYF.

V and J are TRBV7-2 and TRBJ2-3; TCRdb's D call, TRBD2, is unchecked because there is no DNA. The length of the CDR3 is 16 residues. In germline, CDR1 is SGHTA, CDR2 FQGNSA. CDR3 amino acids: CASTRVARGASDTQYF.

CDR3 residues: CASSSSPGKTGSYGNEQFF. The chain has TRBV11-1 and TRBJ2-1; the TRBD1 assignment by TCRdb is unverifiable without DNA. This CDR3 spans 19 amino acids. Germline CDR1 and CDR2: SGHAT and FQDESV (reference sequence).

The rearrangement joins TRBV19 to TRBJ2-1; the TCRdb call, TRBD1, lacks DNA for checking. The germline CDR1 and CDR2 sequences are LNHDA and SQIVND (reference sequence). This CDR3 contains 15 residues. The CDR3 reads CASSIGEGAYNEQFF.

The CDR3 reads CASSLAPGGREKLFF. V gene TRBV12-3 or TRBV12-4 combines with J gene TRBJ1-4; no DNA is available, so the TRBD1 call from TCRdb remains unchecked. The CDR3 runs to 15 residues.

The chain couples TRBV5-1 to TRBJ1-6; TCRdb picks TRBD1, but there is no DNA to check that call. From germline, CDR1 is SGHRS and CDR2 YFSETQ. This CDR3 contains 13 residues. The CDR3: CASSTGQGAPLHF.

The rearrangement uses TRBV5-1 and TRBJ2-7; absent DNA, TCRdb's TRBD2 call cannot be checked. The V gene's germline CDR1 is SGHRS and CDR2 YFSETQ. CDR3 length: 17 residues. CDR3 amino acids: CASSSPKRTGASYEQYF.

The chain's CDR3 is CAWSFDRAWKKLFF. The genes are TRBV30 and TRBJ1-4; checking the TCRdb D call of TRBD1 is not possible without DNA. Germline CDR1 and CDR2: GTSNPN and SVGIG (reference sequence). This CDR3 is 14 amino acids long.

The V and J genes are TRBV19 and TRBJ1-5; absent DNA, TCRdb's TRBD1 call cannot be checked. The CDR3 covers 15 residues. Germline lookup yields CDR1 LNHDA and CDR2 SQIVND (reference sequence). The CDR3 is CASSSTGVWDQPQHF.

The chain carries TRBV7-3 and TRBJ1-6. The CDR3 length is 13 residues. The germline V gene encodes CDR1 SGHTA and CDR2 FQGTGA. CDR3 in amino acids: CASSLRRISPLHF. The full variable domain, with the rest looked up from reference TRBV7-3 and TRBJ1-6, is GAGVSQTPSNKVTEKGKYVELRCDPISGHTALYWYRQSLGQGPEFLIYFQGTGAADDSGLPNDRFFAVRPEGSVSTLKIQRTERGDSAVYLCASSLRRISPLHFGNGTRLTVT.

The chain uses TRBV4-3 and TRBJ2-7; absent DNA, TCRdb's TRBD2 call cannot be checked. The CDR3 loop spans 15 amino acids. Germline CDR1 is LGHNA and CDR2 is YSLEER. CDR3 sequence: CASSQDGTVGYEQYF.

The genes are TRBV5-6 and TRBJ2-1; checking the TCRdb D call of TRBD1 is not possible without DNA. Germline V gene lookup returns CDR1 SGHDT and CDR2 YYEEEE. The CDR3 is 12 amino acids. The CDR3 sequence is CASSSRGQVPFF.

The chain recombines TRBV5-1 with TRBJ2-1; TCRdb's D call, TRBD1, is unchecked because there is no DNA. The V gene's germline CDR1 is SGHRS and CDR2 YFSETQ. The CDR3 covers 16 residues. CDR3 loop: CASSLVIRTGVNEQFF.

V usage is TRBV3-1 and J usage is TRBJ2-5; TCRdb indicates TRBD2, and absent DNA this call remains unverified. The CDR3 loop spans 15 amino acids. Germline CDR1 and CDR2: LGHDT and YNNKEL (reference sequence). Here the CDR3 reads CASSQGRAGLETQYF.